This TCR beta chain was recorded in a study of human T cells and chemical hapten exposure (dated by TCRdb to the early 2020s). Looking at the study overall: For sensitization, 2% DPC in acetone was applied to a roughly 2 cm by roughly 2 cm area of upper inner arm skin. Libraries were pooled for sequencing, and variation in per-sample TCR yields was attributed mainly to small differences in library volumes within the pool. Blood samples were taken from patients before sensitization (week 0) and at 2, 6 and about 24 weeks after DPC sensitization. Patch testing on the upper back used Finn chambers containing 0.01% DPC, with scoring done after 6 days according to International Contact Dermatitis Research Group standards. In alopecia patients, the study followed how the peripheral blood TCR repertoire changed in vivo over primary and secondary sensitization to diphenylcyclopropenone (DPC), a hapten. The mostly female patient cohort included alopecia areata with under or over 50% scalp involvement, alopecia totalis and alopecia universalis. Weekly therapeutic DPC doses were additionally applied to the scalp of patients throughout the roughly 25-week study period. Around 29 alopecia patients provided blood for TCR sequencing at one to four time points (pre-sensitization, 2, 6 and 24 weeks). Overall study outcomes, separate from this receptor: Alopecia, a presumed autoimmune disease, was present in all patients, so the immune response of the patients might differ from that of healthy individuals. A positive correlation was found between the number of PT1 expanded TCRs and patch test score, with significance reached at thresholds 8, 16 and 32 but not 4. No change with DPC sensitization was found in the number of TCRs above 1 in 1000 frequency, and no evidence of global repertoire structure alterations was found. Compared with pre-sensitization or healthy control sets, expanded TCRs formed significantly more large CDR3 similarity clusters, which is consistent with antigen-driven responses. Repeated subsampling changed both the strength of the expansion versus patch-test correlation and the threshold at which the correlation became significant.

From its cysteine to its phenylalanine, the CDR3 spans 14 amino acids. Of the read, only the CDR3 DNA is kept; its 42 bases are in frame from base 1. Trimming costs V 7 bases and J 0 bases, and their ends lie 13 bases apart. According to the germline V gene, CDR1 reads MDHEN and CDR2 reads SYDVKM. The library was built by means of RACE. Sequencing used a NextSeq 500. Library preparation attached unique molecular identifiers to individual cDNA molecules for quantitative, reproducible TCR counting. For every blood RNA sample, sequencing covered both the TCR alpha and TCR beta chains. On the study's bioinformatics: A median of about 87,000 TCRs per sample was observed, with a range of 23,224 to 690,600. The Decombinator software suite was used to annotate V, J and CDR3 in the TCR reads. Every sample was subsampled to the same number of TCRs (28,000) for the PS versus PT1 abundance plots. Expanded TCRs were defined as absent before sensitization and observed at least eight times at the 2-week time point. In-frame beta chains were kept once TCRdb had trimmed the public reads at Q25 with fastp and called clones with MiXCR. CDR3 protein sequences are deduplicated, and each keeps its most common genes and DNA. Here the V and J calls rest on TCRdb's processing, not on the authors' analysis. The sample table records 62,000 or so distinct CDR3 sequences; 11% of these occur just once. The ten top clones hold 2% to 3% of the sample.

In the paper's terms, the time point label means: patch test 3, about 24 weeks after DPC sensitization. Reading the label with the study, this specimen's treatment or condition is: therapeutic diphenylcyclopropenone sensitization with weekly scalp DPC. Blood at each patch-test visit was drawn before the patch test was applied. Patients were considered eligible if aged 18 to 70, diagnosed with alopecia and deemed suitable for DPC therapy, and patients were excluded if pregnant. Total RNA was isolated from unfractionated whole blood collected in Tempus Blood RNA tubes. Of note for this clonotype: The clone's antigen remains unknown. No quality values exist for individual bases; no much larger clone is one base distant.

Sequencing used whole blood, obtained in connection with sensitization to the hapten diphenylcyclopropenone (DPC). Recombination linked TRBV28 to TRBJ2-7, and TRBD1 may be the D gene, going by 5 matching bases. This clonotype was sampled from a woman aged 25-40 years with alopecia areata. Some clones in this sample may be carry-over from other donors' samples. The nucleotide sequence reads TGTGCCAGCACCGCCCCGGACAACTCCTACGAGCAGTACTTC. Its protein is CASTAPDNSYEQYF.